This T cell receptor (beta chain) derives from a study of T-cell memory formation after mild COVID-19. From the 5' RACE reads, TCRdb called clonotypes with MiXCR, one entry per CDR3 protein. Of about 360,000 distinct CDR3 sequences listed, under 15% are singletons. Broader study findings: Of the contracting clones, CD4+ ones lay mainly in CM and EM, and CD8+ ones in EMRA.

From germline, CDR1 is KGHSH and CDR2 LQKENI. The CDR3 spans 15 residues. Trimming shortened V by 6 bases and J by 3 bases, and 15 bases separated the two germline ends. A word on this clonotype: Its antigen is as yet unknown.

The rearrangement uses TRBV18 and TRBJ1-3; D unclear. The sequenced sample was PBMCs or a T cell subset sorted from them (not recorded which). This TCR was sampled from a man between 18 and 35 years old who had mild COVID-19 (a few samples of this study predate the infection). Cell type and time point are not known. CDR3 in DNA: TGTGCCAGCTCGTCCACAGTGTCAGATGGAAACACCATATATTTT. It encodes CASSSTVSDGNTIYF.